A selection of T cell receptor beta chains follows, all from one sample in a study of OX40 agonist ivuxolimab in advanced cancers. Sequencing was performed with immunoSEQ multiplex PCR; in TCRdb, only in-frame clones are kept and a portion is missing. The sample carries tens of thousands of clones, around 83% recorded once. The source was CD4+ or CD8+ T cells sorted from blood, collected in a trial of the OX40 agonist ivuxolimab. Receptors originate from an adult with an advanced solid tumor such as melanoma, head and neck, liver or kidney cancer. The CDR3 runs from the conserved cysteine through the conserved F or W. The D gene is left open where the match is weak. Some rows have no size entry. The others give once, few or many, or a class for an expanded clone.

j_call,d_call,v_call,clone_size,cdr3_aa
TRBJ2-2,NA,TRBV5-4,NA,CASSLTTGNTGELFF
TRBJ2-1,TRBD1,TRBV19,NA,CASSTTGGGTNEQFF
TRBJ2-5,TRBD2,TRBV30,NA,CAWNPRGVETQYF
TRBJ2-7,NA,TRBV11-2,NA,CASSLLGSDYEQYF
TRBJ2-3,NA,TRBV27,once,CASSHRYYRIPTTDTQYF
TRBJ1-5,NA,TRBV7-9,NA,CASSLDRNQPQHF
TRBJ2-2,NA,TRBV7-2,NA,CASRTQGSNTGELFF
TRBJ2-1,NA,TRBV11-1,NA,CASSPYDPVPNEQFF
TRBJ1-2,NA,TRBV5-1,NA,CASKGTYGYTF
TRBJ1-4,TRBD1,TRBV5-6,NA,CASSTAGTGSEKLFF
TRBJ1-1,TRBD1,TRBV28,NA,CASRPLGFVGTGTEAFF
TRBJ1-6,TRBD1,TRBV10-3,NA,CAISVGTGDSPLHF
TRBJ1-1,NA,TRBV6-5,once,CASSYRQKNTEAFF
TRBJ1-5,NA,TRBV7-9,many,CASSLSMSDHNQPQHF
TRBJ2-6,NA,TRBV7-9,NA,CASRRAGSGANVLTF
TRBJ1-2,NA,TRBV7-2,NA,CASSLATVGGNYGYTF
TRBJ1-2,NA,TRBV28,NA,CASSLGQALYGYTF
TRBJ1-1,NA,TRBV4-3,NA,CASSPTTGRIAEAFF
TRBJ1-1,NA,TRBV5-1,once,CASSLGVSVTEAFF
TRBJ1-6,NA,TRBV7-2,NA,CASSLEGGQNNSPLHF
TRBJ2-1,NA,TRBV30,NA,CAWNPGLGGSWEQFF
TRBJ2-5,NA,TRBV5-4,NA,CASSLGSGATETQYF
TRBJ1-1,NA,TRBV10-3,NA,CAISESGDGDTEAFF
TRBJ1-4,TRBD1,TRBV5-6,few,CASSGGQQTTNEKLFF
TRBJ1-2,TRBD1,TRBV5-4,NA,CATSKDRDWTF
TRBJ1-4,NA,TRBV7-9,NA,CASTTEAGVNEKLFF
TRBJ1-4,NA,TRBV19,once,CASRPGTRDLRKLFF
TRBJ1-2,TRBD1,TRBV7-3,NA,CASSLGQGNGYTF
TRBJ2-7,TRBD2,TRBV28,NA,CASMGLGGGPSSYEQYF
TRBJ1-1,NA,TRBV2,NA,CASSEGKNTEAFF
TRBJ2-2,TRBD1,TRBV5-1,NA,CASTSLGVDRGTGELFF
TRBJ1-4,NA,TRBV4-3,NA,CASSQDPTNEKLFF
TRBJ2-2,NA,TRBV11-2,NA,CACGAHTGELFF
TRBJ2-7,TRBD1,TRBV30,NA,CAWSAGTDPAYEQYF
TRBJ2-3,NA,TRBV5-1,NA,CASSLVRGGDTQYF
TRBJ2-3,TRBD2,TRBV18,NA,CASSSSGAPDTQYF
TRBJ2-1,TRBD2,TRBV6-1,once,CASSTSGGFYNEQFF
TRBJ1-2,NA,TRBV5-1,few,CASSLLGGQWDGYTF
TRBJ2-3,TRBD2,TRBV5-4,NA,CASSLRTSGGGDTQYF
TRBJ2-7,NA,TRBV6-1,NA,CASSATSGIYEQYF
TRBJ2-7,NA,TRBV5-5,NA,CASRTRGRQSEQYF
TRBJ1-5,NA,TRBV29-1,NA,CSVVGSNQPQHF
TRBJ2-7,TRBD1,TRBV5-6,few,CASSLVGTAYEQYF
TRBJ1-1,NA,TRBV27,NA,CASSLREGSEAFF
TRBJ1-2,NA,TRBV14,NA,CASSPPYPGYGYTF
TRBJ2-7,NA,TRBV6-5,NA,CASRRRGDEQYF
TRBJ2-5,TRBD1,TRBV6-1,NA,CASSAGQGETQYF
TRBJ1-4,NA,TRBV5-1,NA,CASSSGPGVTTNEKLFF